This T cell receptor (beta chain) was documented in a study of PD-1 blockade in classical Hodgkin lymphoma. Study-level results: No one has yet defined what causes the repertoire differences, which may be disease activity or prior therapy. Relapsed/refractory patients reportedly had lower baseline diversity than newly diagnosed patients.

Here immunoSEQ multiplex PCR was the method, and the copy in TCRdb shows in-frame clones only, minus some. The sample includes fewer than 40,000 clones, more than 85% seen only once; the top ten take over 0.2%. V shed 6 bases and J 2 bases; nucleotides not matched to a gene: 10. This CDR3 contains 15 residues. Germline CDR1 is LNHDA and CDR2 is SQIVND (reference sequence). In the case of this clone: The antigen is undetermined.

Noted time point: newly diagnosed, previously untreated cHL patient sample. Negative magnetic selection isolated CD4+ T cells from thawed PBMCs. What served as comparison were PBMCs in newly diagnosed, untreated classical Hodgkin lymphoma. Input material: CD4+ T cells from blood. This TCR came from a human donor with classical Hodgkin lymphoma. The rearrangement joins TRBV19 to TRBJ2-7; 7 bases agree with TRBD2. The chain's CDR3 is CASSPGQSGTYEQYF. CDR3 nucleotide sequence: TGTGCCAGTAGCCCCGGGCAGAGCGGGACCTACGAGCAGTACTTC. The full variable domain, rest sourced from reference TRBV19 and TRBJ2-7, is DGGITQSPKYLFRKEGQNVTLSCEQNLNHDAMYWYRQDPGQGLRLIYYSQIVNDFQKGDIAEGYSVSREKKESFPLTVTSAQKNPTAFYLCASSPGQSGTYEQYFGPGTRLTVT.